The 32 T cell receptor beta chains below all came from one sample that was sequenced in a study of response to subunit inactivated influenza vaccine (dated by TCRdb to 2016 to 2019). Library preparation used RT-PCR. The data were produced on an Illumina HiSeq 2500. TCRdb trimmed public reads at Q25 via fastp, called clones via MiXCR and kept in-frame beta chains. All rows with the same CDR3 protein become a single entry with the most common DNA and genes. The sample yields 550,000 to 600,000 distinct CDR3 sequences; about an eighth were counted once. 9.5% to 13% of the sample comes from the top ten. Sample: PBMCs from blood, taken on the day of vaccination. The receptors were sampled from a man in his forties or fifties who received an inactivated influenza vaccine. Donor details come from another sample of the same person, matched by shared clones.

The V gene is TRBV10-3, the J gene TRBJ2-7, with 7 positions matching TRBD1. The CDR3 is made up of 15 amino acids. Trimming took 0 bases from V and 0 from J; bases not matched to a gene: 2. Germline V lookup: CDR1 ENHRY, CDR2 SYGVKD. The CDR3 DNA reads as TGTGCCATCAGTGAGTCGACAGGGTCCTCCTACGAGCAGTACTTC. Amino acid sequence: CAISESTGSSYEQYF.

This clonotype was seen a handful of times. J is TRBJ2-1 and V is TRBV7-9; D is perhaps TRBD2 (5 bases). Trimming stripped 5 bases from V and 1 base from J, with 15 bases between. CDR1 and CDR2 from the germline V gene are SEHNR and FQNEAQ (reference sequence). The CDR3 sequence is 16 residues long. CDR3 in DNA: TGTGCCAGCAGCAACAAAGGACTGATGTCCTACAATGAGCAGTTCTTC. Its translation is CASSNKGLMSYNEQFF. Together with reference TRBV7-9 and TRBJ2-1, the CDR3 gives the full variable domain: DTGVSQNPRHKITKRGQNVTFRCDPISEHNRLYWYRQTLGQGPEFLTYFQNEAQLEKSRLLSDRFSAERPKGSFSTLEIQRTEQGDSAMYLCASSNKGLMSYNEQFFGPGTRLTVL.

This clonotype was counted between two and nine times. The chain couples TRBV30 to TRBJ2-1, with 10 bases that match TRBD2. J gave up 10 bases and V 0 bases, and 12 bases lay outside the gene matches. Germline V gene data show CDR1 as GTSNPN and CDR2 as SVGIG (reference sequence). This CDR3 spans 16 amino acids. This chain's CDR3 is CAWSVQLTSGRSEQFF. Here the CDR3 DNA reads TGTGCCTGGAGTGTACAATTGACTAGCGGGCGCTCAGAGCAGTTCTTC.

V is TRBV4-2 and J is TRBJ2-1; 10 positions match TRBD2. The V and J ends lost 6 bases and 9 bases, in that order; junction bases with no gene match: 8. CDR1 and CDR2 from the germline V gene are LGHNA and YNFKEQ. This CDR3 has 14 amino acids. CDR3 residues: CASSRAGGQTEQFF. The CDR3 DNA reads TGTGCCAGCAGTAGAGCGGGGGGGCAGACTGAGCAGTTCTTC.

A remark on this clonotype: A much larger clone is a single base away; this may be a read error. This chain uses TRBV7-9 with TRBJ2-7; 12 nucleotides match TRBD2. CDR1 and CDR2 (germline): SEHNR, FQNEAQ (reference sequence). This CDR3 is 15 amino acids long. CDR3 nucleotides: TGTGGCAGCAGCCCGATACTAGCGGGAGGATACGAGCAGTACTTC. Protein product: CGSSPILAGGYEQYF.

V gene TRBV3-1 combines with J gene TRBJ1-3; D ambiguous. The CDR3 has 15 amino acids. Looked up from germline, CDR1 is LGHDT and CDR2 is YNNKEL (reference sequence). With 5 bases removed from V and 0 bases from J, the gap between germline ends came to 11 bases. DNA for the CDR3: TGTGCCAGCAGCAAGGGCAGAAGCTCTGGAAACACCATATATTTT. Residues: CASSKGRSSGNTIYF.

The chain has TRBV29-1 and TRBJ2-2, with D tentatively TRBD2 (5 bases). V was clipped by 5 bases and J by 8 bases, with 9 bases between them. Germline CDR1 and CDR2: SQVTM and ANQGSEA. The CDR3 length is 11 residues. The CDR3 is CSVPSGGELFF. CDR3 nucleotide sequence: TGCAGCGTTCCGAGCGGTGGGGAGCTGTTTTTT.

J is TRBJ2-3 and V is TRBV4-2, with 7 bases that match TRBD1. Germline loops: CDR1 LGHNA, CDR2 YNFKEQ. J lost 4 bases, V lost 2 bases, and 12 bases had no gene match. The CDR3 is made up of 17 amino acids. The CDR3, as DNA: TGTGCCAGCAGCCAAAGCCCAGGGGGTAAATGGGCAGATACGCAGTATTTT. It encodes CASSQSPGGKWADTQYF.

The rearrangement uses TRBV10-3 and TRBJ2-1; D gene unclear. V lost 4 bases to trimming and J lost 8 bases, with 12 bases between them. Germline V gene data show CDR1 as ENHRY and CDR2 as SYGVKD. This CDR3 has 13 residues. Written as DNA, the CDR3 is TGTGCCATCAGTGGGGTCAGGTCGGATGAGCAGTTCTTC. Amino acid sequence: CAISGVRSDEQFF.

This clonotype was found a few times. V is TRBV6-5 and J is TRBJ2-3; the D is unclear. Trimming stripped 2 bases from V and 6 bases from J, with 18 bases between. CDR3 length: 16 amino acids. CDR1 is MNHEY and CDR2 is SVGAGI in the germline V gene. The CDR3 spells CASSYVSPRYTDTQYF. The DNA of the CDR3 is TGTGCCAGCAGTTACGTTAGTCCGAGGTATACGGATACGCAGTATTTT.

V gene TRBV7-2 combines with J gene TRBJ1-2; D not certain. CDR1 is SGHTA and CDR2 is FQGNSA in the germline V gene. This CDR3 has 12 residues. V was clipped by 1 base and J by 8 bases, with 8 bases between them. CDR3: CASSLDGLGYTF. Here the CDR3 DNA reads TGTGCCAGCAGCTTAGACGGCCTAGGCTACACCTTC.

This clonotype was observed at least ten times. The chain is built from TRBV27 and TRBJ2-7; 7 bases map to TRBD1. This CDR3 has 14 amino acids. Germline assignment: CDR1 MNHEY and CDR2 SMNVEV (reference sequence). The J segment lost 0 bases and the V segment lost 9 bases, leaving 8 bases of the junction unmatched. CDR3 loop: CASSKTGFSYEQYF. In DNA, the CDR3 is TGTGCCAGTTCTAAGACAGGGTTCTCCTACGAGCAGTACTTC.

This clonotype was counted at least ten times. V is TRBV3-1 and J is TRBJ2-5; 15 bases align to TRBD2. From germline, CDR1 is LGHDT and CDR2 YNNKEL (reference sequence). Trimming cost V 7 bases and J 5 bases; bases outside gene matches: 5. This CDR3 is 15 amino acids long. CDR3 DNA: TGTGCCAGCAACCCGGGACTAGCGGGAGGTGAGACCCAGTACTTC. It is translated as CASNPGLAGGETQYF.

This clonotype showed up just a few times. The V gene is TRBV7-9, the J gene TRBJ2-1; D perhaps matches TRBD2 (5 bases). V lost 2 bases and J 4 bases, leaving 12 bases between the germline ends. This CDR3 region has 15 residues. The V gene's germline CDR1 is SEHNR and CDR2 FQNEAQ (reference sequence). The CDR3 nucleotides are TGTGCCAGCAGCTTATTGGGGAGAGGATACAATGAGCAGTTCTTC. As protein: CASSLLGRGYNEQFF.

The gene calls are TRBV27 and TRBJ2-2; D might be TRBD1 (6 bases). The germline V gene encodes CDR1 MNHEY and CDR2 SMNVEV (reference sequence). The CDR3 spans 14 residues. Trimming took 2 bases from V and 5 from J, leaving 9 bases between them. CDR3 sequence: CASSLATGTGELFF. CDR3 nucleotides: TGTGCCAGCAGTTTAGCAACAGGGACCGGGGAGCTGTTTTTT.

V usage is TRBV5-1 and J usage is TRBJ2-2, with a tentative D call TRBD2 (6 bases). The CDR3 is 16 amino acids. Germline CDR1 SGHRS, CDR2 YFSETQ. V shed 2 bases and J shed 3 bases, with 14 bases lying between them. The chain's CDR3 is CASSFTAGQDTGELFF. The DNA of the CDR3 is TGCGCCAGCAGCTTTACAGCGGGCCAAGACACCGGGGAGCTGTTTTTT.

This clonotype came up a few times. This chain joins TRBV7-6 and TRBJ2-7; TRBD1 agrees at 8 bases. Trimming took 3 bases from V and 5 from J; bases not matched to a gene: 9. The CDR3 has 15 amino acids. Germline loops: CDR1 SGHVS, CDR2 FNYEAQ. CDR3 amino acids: CASSLGTGGGNEQYF. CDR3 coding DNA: TGTGCCAGCAGCTTGGGGACAGGTGGGGGGAACGAGCAGTACTTC.

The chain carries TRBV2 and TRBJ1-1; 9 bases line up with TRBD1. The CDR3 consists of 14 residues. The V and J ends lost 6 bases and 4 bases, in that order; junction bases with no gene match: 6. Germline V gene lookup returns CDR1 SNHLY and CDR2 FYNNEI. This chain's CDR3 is CASRAGTGTTEAFF. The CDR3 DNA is TGTGCCAGCAGGGCCGGGACAGGGACCACTGAAGCTTTCTTT.

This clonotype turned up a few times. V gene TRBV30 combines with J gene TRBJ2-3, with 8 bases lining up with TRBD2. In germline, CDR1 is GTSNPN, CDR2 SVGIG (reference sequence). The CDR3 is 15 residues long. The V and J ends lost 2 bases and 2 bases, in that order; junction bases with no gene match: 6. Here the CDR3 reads CAWSPQRGTTDTQYF. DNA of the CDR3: TGTGCCTGGAGTCCTCAGCGGGGGACCACAGATACGCAGTATTTT.

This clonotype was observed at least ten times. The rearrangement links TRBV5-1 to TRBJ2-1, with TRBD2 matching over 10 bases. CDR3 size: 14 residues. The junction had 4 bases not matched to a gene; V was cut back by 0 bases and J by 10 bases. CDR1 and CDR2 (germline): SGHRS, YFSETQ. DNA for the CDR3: TGCGCCAGCAGCTTGGAGAGCGGGGGGGCCGAGCAGTTCTTC. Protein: CASSLESGGAEQFF.

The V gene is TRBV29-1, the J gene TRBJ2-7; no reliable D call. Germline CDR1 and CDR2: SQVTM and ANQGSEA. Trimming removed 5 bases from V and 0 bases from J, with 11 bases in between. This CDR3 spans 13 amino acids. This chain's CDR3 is CSVIVHSSYEQYF. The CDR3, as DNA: TGCAGCGTTATTGTCCATAGCTCCTACGAGCAGTACTTC.

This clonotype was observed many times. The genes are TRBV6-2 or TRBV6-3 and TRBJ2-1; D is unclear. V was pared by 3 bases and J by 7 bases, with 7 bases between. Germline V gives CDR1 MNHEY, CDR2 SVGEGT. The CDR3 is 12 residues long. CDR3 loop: CASSYLENEQFF. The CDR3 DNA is TGTGCCAGCAGTTATTTGGAGAATGAGCAGTTCTTC.

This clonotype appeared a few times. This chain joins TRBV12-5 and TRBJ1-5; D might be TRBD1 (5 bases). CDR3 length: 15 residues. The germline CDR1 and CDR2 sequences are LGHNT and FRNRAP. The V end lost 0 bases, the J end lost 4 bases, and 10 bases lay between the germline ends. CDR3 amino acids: CASGLVRGDNQPQHF. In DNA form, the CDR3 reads TGTGCTAGTGGTTTGGTAAGAGGGGATAATCAGCCCCAGCATTTT.

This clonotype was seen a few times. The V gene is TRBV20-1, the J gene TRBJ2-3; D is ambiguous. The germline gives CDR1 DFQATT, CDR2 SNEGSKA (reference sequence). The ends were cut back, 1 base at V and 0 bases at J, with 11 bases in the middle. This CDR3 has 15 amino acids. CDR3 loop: CSARGSPPSTDTQYF. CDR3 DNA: TGCAGTGCTAGAGGGTCCCCCCCTAGCACAGATACGCAGTATTTT.

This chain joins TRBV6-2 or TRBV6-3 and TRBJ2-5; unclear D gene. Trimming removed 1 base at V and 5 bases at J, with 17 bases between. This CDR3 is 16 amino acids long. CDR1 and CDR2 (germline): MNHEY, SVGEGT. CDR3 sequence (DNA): TGTGCCAGCAGTTACTTCTCAATAGGACCTCCTGAGACCCAGTACTTC. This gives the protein CASSYFSIGPPETQYF.

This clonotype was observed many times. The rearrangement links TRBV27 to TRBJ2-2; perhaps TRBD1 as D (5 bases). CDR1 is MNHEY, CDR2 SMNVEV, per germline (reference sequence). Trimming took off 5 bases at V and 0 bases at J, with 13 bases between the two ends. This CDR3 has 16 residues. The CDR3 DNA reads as TGTGCCAGCAGTCAAAACAGGTACCCGAACACCGGGGAGCTGTTTTTT. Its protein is CASSQNRYPNTGELFF.

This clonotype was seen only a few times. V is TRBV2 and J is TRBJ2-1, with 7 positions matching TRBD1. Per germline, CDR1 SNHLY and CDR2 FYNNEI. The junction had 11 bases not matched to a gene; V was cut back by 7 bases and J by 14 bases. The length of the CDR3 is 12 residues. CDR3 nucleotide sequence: TGTGCCAGCACCCCATCCAGGGGGATTAAGTTCTTC. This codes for CASTPSRGIKFF.

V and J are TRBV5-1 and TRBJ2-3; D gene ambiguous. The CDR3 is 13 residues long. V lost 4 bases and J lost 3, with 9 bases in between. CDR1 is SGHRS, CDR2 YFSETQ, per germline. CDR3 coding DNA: TGCGCCAGCAGCATGACCAGTACAGATACGCAGTATTTT. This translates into CASSMTSTDTQYF. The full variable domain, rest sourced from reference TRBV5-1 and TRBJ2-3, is KAGVTQTPRYLIKTRGQQVTLSCSPISGHRSVSWYQQTPGQGLQFLFEYFSETQRNKGNFPGRFSGRQFSNSRSEMNVSTLELGDSALYLCASSMTSTDTQYFGPGTRLTVL.

Here the CDR3 reads CASSRASGGPVGTQYF. CDR3 bases: TGTGCCAGCAGTCGCGCTAGCGGGGGCCCGGTAGGGACCCAGTACTTC. The chain has TRBV27 and TRBJ2-5; 10 nucleotides line up with TRBD2. Trimming at V came to 5 bases and at J to 7 bases, leaving 13 bases not matched to a gene. This CDR3 has 16 residues. The germline V gene has CDR1 MNHEY and CDR2 SMNVEV (reference sequence).

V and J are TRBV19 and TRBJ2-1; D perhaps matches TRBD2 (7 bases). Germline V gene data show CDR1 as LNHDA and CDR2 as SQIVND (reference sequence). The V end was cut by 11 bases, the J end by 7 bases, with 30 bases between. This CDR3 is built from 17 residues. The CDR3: CACRERGGRSLGNEQFF. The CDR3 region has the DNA TGTGCCTGTCGTGAAAGGGGGGGGCGAAGTCTTGGGAATGAGCAGTTCTTC.

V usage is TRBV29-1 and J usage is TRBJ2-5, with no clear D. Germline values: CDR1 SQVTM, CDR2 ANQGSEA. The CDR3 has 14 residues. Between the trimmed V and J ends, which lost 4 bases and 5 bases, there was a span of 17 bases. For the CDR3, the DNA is TGCAGCGTTGGTCAGGCGGTAGGTCGGGAGACCCAGTACTTC. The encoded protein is CSVGQAVGRETQYF.

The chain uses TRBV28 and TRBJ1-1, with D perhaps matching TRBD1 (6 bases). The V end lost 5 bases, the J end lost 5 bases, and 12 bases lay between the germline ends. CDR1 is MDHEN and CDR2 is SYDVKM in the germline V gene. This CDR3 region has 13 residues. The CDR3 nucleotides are TGTGCCAGCAGTGTACAGGGAGAAACTGAAGCTTTCTTT. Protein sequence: CASSVQGETEAFF.